A few counts support the clone carrying this TCR beta chain. The CDR3 loop spans 16 amino acids. The V gene's germline CDR1 is SGDLS and CDR2 YYNGEE. V was cut by 0 bases and J by 6 bases, with 15 bases left in between. TCRdb re-called the reads through MiXCR, storing one row per CDR3 protein. The top ten hold roughly 7% of the sample, which has 250,000 or so distinct CDR3 sequences, 29% seen once. This sample is part of a study of kidney transplant recipient with SARS-CoV-2 infection. This chain links TRBV9 with TRBJ2-2; D remains unclear. Sequences were derived from a blood sample, sampled at baseline and on day 111 from a kidney transplant recipient. This receptor was obtained from a young adult male patient who had COVID-19 and was a kidney transplant recipient. These T cells may partly come from the graft donor. CDR3 loop: CASSVVGEGGSGELFF. The DNA for the CDR3 is TGTGCCAGCAGCGTAGTTGGGGAAGGCGGTTCCGGGGAGCTGTTTTTT.